The entry that follows covers one TCR beta chain sequence. Source study methods: Using reference gene primer amplification, nucleated cell counts were estimated. The assay was immunoSEQ multiplex PCR, and TCRdb's table has in-frame clones only and misses some. V, J and clone size were drawn from that table, and D and trimming were deduced from the DNA. Among over 150,000 clones listed, 70% to 90% were seen once. Germline-derived CDR1 and CDR2 are WSHSY and SAAADI. The CDR3 is 16 residues long. Germline trimming cut 5 bases from V and 1 base from J; bases unmatched to any gene: 9. The sample is drawn from a study of blood T cell repertoires in COVID-19. Study-wide background: The study drew acute and convalescent COVID-19 samples from the United States, Italy and Spain. Sample material is recorded as cDNA or gDNA derived from T cells, B-cell-depleted T cells, or PBMCs.

The TCR originated in a man aged 25-40 years with acute or convalescent COVID-19. Material for sequencing was peripheral blood. The chain is built from TRBV10-2 and TRBJ2-5; 8 bases align to TRBD2. CDR3 nucleotide sequence: TGCGCCAGCAGTCCGTTTGCGGGAGGCGGCCAAGAGACCCAGTACTTC. Its protein is CASSPFAGGGQETQYF.